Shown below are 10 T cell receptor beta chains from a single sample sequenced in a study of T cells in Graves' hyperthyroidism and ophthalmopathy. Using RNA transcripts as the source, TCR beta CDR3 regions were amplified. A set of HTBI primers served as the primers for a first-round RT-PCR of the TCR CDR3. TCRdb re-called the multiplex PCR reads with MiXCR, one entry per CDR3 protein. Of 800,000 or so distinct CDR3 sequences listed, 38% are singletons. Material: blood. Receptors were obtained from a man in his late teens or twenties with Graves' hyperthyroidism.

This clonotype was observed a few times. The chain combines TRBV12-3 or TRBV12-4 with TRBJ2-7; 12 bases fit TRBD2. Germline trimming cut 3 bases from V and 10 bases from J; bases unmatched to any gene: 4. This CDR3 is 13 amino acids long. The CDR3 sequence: CASSFRTSGVQYF. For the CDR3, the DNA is TGTGCCAGCAGTTTTCGGACTAGCGGGGTTCAGTACTTC.

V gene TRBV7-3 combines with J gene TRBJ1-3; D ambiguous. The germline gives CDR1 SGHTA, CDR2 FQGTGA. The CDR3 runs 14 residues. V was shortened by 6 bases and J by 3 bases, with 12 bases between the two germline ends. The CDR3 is CASRVAGYGNTIYF. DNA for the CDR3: TGTGCCAGCAGAGTAGCGGGATATGGAAACACCATATATTTT.

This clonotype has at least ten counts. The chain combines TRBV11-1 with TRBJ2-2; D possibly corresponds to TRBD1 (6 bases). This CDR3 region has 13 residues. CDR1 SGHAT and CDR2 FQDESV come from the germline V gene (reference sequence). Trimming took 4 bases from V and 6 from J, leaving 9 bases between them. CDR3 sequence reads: CASSSHRAGELFF. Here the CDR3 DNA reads TGTGCCAGCAGCTCCCACAGGGCCGGGGAGCTGTTTTTT.

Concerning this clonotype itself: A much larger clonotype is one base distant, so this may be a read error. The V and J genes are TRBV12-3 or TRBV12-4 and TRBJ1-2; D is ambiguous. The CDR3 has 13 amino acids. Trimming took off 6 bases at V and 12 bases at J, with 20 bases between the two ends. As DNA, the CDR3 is TGTGCCAGCAGGGGATCGGATGCTCGCGGCCACACCTTC. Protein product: CASRGSDARGHTF.

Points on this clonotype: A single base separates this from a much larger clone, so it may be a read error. CDR3 sequence: CASSHGQGYEQHF. The CDR3 nucleotides are TGTGCCAGCAGCCATGGACAGGGTTACGAGCAGCACTTC. The genes are TRBV7-8 and TRBJ2-7, with 8 bases that match TRBD1. The CDR3 sequence is 13 residues long. Germline CDR1 is SGHVS and CDR2 is FQNEAQ.

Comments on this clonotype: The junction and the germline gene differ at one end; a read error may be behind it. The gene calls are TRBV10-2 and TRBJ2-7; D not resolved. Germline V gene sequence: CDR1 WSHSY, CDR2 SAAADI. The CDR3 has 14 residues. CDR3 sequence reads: CASSHGVMIYEQYF. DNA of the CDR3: TGTGCCAGCAGCCATGGGGTGATGATCTACGAGCAGTACTTC.

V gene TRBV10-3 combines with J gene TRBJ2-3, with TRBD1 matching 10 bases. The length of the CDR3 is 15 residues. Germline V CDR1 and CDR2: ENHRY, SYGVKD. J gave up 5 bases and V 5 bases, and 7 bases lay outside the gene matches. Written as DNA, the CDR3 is TGTGCCATCAGTTTCGCCGGGACAGGGGAAGATACGCAGTATTTT. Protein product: CAISFAGTGEDTQYF.

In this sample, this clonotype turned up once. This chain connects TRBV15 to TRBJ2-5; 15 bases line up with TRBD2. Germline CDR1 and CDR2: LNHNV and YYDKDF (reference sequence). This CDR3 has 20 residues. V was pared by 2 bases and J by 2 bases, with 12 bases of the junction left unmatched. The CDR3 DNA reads TGTGCCACCAGCAGATTTTCTGCGGGACTAGCGGGAGGAGGACAAGAGACCCAGTACTTC. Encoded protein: CATSRFSAGLAGGGQETQYF.

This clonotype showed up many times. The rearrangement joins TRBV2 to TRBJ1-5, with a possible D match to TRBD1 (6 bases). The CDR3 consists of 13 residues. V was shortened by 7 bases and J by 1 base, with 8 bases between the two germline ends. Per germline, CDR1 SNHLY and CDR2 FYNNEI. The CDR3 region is CASKGQSNQPQHF. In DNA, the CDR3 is TGTGCCAGCAAGGGACAAAGCAATCAGCCCCAGCATTTT.

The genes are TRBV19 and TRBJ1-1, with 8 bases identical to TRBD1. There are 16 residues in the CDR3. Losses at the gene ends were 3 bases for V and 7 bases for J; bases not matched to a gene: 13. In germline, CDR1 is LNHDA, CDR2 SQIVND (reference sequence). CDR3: CASSIPLGTGNLEAFF. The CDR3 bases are TGTGCCAGTAGTATCCCCCTCGGGACAGGTAACCTTGAAGCTTTCTTT. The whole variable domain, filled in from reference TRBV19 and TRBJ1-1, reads DGGITQSPKYLFRKEGQNVTLSCEQNLNHDAMYWYRQDPGQGLRLIYYSQIVNDFQKGDIAEGYSVSREKKESFPLTVTSAQKNPTAFYLCASSIPLGTGNLEAFFGQGTRLTVV.